This TCR beta chain was obtained from a study of PD-1 blockade in mismatch repair-deficient tumors. The protocol was immunoSEQ multiplex PCR, while the TCRdb copy is restricted to in-frame clones and leaves out a portion. The sample lists 60,000 to 70,000 clones; about nine tenths were seen once. V was trimmed by 1 base and J by 0 bases, leaving 7 bases between them. This CDR3 has 15 residues. Germline CDR1 and CDR2: SGHAT and FQNNGV. The receptor was derived from an adult with mismatch repair-deficient cancer. The rearrangement uses TRBV11-2 and TRBJ2-1, with D hard to call. The sample was peripheral blood, taken 52 weeks after starting pembrolizumab. This CDR3 is CASSLVDNSYNEQFF. DNA for the CDR3: TGTGCCAGCAGCTTAGTGGATAACTCCTACAATGAGCAGTTCTTC.